The sample holds a few counts of the clone carrying this T cell receptor (beta chain). Its target is unknown. This CDR3 has 13 residues. Looked up from germline, CDR1 is SGDLS and CDR2 is YYNGEE. Trimming pared 2 bases from V and 7 bases from J, leaving 10 bases between. This sample stems from a study of shared clonotypes between healthy human individuals. Overall study context: The plates for each donor numbered three CD4 naive, three CD4 memory, two CD8 naive and one CD8 memory. Study-wide results and limits: Of the naive CD4 clonotypes, roughly 5% were shared across several donors. Represented genetic and exposure-history diversity was restricted by having few donors.

The table came from immunoSEQ multiplex PCR; TCRdb's copy has only in-frame clones and leaves some out. Among about 710,000 clones listed, around 70% were seen once. CD45RA-negative memory and CD45RA+ naive subsets were split from the CD4+ cells. The source material was memory CD4+ T cells sorted from blood. The subset was: CD45RA-negative fraction. The chain is built from TRBV9 and TRBJ1-5; TRBD1 might be the D (6 bases). The receptor's source is a woman aged 25 to 39 in good health. This CDR3 is CASSVDTGQPQHF. The CDR3 DNA reads as TGTGCCAGCAGCGTTGATACAGGGCAGCCCCAGCATTTT.